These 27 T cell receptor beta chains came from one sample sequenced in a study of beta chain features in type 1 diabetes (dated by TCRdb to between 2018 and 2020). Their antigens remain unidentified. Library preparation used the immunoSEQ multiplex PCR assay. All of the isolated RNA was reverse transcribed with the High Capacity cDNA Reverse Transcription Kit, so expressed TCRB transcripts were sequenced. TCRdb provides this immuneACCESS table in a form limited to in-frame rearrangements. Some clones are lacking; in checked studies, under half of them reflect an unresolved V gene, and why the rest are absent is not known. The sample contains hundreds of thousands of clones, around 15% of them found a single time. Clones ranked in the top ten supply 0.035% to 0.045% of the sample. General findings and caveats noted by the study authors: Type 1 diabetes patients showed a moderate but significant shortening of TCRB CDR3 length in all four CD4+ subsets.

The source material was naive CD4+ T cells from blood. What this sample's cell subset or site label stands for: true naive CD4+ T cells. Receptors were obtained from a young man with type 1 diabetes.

The CDR3 region is CASSLMAREVETQYF. DNA for the CDR3: TGTGCCAGCAGCTTAATGGCTCGGGAGGTGGAGACCCAGTACTTC. The chain uses TRBV7-8 and TRBJ2-5; the match to TRBD2 covers 7 bases. The CDR3 runs 15 residues. V shed 2 bases and J 5 bases; nucleotides not matched to a gene: 8. The germline CDR1 and CDR2 sequences are SGHVS and FQNEAQ.

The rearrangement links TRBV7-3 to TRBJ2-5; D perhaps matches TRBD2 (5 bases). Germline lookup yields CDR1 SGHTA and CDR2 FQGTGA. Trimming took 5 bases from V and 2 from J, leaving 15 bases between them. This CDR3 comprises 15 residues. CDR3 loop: CASSERLASQETQYF. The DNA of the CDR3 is TGTGCCAGCAGCGAGCGGCTGGCTTCTCAAGAGACCCAGTACTTC.

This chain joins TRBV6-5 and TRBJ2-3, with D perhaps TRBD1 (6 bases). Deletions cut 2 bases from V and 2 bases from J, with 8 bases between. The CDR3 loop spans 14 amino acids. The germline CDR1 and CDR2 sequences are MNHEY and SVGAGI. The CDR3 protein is CASSYAGDTDTQYF. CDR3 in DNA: TGTGCCAGCAGTTACGCAGGGGACACAGATACGCAGTATTTT.

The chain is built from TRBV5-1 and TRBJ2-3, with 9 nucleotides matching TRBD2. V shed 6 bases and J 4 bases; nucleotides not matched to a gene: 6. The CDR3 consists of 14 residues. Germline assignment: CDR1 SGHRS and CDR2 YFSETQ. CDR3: CASKGGLASDTQYF. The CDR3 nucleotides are TGCGCCAGCAAAGGGGGACTAGCATCAGATACGCAGTATTTT.

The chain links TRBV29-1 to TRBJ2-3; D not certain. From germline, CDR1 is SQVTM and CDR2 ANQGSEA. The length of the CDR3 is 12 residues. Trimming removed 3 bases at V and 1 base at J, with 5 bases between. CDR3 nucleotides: TGCAGCGTTGATGTAGGCACAGATACGCAGTATTTT. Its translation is CSVDVGTDTQYF.

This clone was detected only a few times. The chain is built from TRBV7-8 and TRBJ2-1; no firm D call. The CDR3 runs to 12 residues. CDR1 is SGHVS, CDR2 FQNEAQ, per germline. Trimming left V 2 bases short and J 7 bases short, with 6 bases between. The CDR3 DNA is TGTGCCAGCAGCTTAAGCAGGAATGAGCAGTTCTTC. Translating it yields CASSLSRNEQFF.

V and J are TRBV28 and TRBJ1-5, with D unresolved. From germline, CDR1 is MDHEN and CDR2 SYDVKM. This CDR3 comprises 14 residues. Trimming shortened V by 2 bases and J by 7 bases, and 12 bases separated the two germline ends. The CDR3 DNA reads TGTGCCAGCAGTTTAGATTTGATTGGGCAGCCCCAGCATTTT. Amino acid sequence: CASSLDLIGQPQHF.

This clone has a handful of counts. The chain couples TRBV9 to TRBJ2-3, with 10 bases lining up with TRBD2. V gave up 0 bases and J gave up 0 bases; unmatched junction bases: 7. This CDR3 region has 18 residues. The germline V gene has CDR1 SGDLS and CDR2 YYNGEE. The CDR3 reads CASSVVLAGNPSTDTQYF. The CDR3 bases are TGTGCCAGCAGCGTAGTACTAGCGGGGAACCCCAGCACAGATACGCAGTATTTT.

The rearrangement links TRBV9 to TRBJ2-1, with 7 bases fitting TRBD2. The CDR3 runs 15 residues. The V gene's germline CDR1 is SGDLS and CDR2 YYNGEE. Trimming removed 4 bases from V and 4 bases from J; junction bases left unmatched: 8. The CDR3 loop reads CASSPSGGGYNEQFF. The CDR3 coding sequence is TGTGCCAGCAGCCCAAGTGGCGGGGGATACAATGAGCAGTTCTTC.

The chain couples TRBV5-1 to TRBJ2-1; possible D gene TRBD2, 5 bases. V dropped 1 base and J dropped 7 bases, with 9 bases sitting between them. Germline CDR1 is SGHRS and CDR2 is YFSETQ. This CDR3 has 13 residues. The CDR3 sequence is CASSLPAGNEQFF. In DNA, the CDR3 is TGCGCCAGCAGCTTGCCCGCGGGTAATGAGCAGTTCTTC.

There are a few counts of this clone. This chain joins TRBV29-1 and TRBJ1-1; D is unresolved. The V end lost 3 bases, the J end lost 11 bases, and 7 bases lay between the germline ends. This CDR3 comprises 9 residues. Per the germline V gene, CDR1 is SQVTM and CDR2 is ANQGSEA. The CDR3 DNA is TGCAGCGTTGAGGAGCGGGCTTTCTTT. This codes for CSVEERAFF.

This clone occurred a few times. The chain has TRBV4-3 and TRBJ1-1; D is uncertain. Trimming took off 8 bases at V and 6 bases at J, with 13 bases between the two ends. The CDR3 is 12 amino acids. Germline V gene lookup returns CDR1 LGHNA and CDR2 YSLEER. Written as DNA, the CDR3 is TGCGCCAGCGGTAAAGGTACAGCTGAAGCTTTCTTT. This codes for CASGKGTAEAFF.

CDR3 sequence (DNA): TGTGCCAGCAGTTATGAGCGGGATACGCAGTATTTT. Translation: CASSYERDTQYF. The rearrangement uses TRBV6-6 and TRBJ2-3; D possibly corresponds to TRBD2 (5 bases). V lost 3 bases and J lost 6, with 7 bases in between. The V gene's germline CDR1 is MNHNY and CDR2 SVGAGI (reference sequence). CDR3 length: 12 residues.

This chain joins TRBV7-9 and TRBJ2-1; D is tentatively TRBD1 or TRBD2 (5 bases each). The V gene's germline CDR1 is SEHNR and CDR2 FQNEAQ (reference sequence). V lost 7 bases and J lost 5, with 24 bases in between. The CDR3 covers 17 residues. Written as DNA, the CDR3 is TGTGCCAGCAACTCAAACCCCGAGGGGCGGGCCAACAATGAGCAGTTCTTC. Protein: CASNSNPEGRANNEQFF.

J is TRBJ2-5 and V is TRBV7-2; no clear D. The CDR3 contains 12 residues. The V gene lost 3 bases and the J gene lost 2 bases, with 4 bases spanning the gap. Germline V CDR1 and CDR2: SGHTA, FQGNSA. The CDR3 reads CASSFGQETQYF. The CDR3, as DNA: TGTGCCAGCAGCTTCGGGCAAGAGACCCAGTACTTC. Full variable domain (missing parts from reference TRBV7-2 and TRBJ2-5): GAGVSQSPSNKVTEKGKDVELRCDPISGHTALYWYRQSLGQGLEFLIYFQGNSAPDKSGLPSDRFSAERTGGSVSTLTIQRTQQEDSAVYLCASSFGQETQYFGPGTRLLVL.

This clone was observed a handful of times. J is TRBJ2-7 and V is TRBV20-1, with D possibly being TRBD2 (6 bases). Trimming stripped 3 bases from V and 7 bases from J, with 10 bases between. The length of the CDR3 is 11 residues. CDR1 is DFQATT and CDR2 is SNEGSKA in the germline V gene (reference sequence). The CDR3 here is CSASLAGEQYF. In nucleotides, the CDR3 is TGCAGTGCTAGTCTGGCGGGGGAGCAGTACTTC.

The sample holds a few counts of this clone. This CDR3 reads CASSSTSGSLYNEQFF. CDR3 bases: TGTGCCAGCAGCTCAACTAGCGGGAGCCTCTACAATGAGCAGTTCTTC. The chain uses TRBV11-2 and TRBJ2-1, with TRBD2 matching over 11 bases. The CDR3 loop spans 16 amino acids. V trimming: 4 bases; J trimming: 3 bases; junction bases outside the gene matches: 5. In germline, CDR1 is SGHAT, CDR2 FQNNGV.

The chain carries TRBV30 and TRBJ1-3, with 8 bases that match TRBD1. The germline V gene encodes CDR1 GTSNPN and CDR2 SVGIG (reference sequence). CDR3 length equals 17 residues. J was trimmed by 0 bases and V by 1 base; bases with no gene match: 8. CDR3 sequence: CAWSGRQGLSSGNTIYF. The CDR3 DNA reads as TGTGCCTGGAGTGGAAGACAGGGGCTAAGCTCTGGAAACACCATATATTTT.

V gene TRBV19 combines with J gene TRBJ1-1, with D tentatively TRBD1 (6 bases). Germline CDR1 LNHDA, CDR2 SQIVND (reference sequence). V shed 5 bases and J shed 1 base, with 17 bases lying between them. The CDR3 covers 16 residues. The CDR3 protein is CASSVNTWGQNTEAFF. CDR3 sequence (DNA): TGTGCCAGTAGTGTCAACACTTGGGGGCAGAACACTGAAGCTTTCTTT.

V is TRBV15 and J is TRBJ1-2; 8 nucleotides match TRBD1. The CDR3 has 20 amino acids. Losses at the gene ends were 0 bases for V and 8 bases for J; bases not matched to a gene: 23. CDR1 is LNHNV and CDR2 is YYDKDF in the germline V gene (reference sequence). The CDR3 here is CATSRDSAWQGASKWTGYTF. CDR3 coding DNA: TGTGCCACCAGCAGAGATTCAGCGTGGCAGGGGGCGAGTAAATGGACCGGCTACACCTTC. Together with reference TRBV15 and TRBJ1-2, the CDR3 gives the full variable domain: DAMVIQNPRYQVTQFGKPVTLSCSQTLNHNVMYWYQQKSSQAPKLLFHYYDKDFNNEADTPDNFQSRRPNTSFCFLDIRSPGLGDTAMYLCATSRDSAWQGASKWTGYTFGSGTRLTVV.

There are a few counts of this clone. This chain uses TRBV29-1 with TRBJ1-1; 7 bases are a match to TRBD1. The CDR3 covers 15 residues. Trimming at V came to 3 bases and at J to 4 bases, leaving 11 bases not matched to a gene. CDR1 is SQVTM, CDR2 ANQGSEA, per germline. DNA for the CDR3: TGCAGCGTTGAGGCCTGGGGACAGAGGGGCACTGAAGCTTTCTTT. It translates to CSVEAWGQRGTEAFF. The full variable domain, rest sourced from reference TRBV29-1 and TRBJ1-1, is SAVISQKPSRDICQRGTSLTIQCQVDSQVTMMFWYRQQPGQSLTLIATANQGSEATYESGFVIDKFPISRPNLTFSTLTVSNMSPEDSSIYLCSVEAWGQRGTEAFFGQGTRLTVV.

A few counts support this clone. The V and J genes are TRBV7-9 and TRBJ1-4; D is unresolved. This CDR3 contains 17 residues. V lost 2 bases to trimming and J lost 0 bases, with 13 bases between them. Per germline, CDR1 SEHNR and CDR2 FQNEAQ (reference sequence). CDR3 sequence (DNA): TGTGCCAGCAGCTTAATCGCCTGGTCCCCAACTAATGAAAAACTGTTTTTT. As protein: CASSLIAWSPTNEKLFF.

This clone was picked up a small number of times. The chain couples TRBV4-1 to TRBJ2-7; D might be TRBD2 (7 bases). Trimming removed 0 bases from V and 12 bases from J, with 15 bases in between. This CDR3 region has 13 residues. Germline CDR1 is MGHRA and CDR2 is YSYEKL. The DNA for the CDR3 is TGCGCCAGCAGCCAAGATCAGGGGCGGGAGAGGTACTTC. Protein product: CASSQDQGRERYF.

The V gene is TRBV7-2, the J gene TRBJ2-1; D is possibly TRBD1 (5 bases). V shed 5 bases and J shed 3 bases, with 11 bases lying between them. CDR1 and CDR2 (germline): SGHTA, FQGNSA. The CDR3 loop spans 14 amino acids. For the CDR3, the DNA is TGTGCCAGCAGCCCCAGGGCTTTCTACAATGAGCAGTTCTTC. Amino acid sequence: CASSPRAFYNEQFF. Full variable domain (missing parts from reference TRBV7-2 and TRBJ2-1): GAGVSQSPSNKVTEKGKDVELRCDPISGHTALYWYRQSLGQGLEFLIYFQGNSAPDKSGLPSDRFSAERTGGSVSTLTIQRTQQEDSAVYLCASSPRAFYNEQFFGPGTRLTVL.

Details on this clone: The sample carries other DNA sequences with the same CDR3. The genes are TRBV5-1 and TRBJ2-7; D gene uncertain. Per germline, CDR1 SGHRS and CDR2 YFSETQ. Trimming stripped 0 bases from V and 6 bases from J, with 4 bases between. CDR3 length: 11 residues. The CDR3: CASSLESEQYF. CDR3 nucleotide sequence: TGCGCCAGCAGCTTGGAGTCCGAGCAGTACTTC. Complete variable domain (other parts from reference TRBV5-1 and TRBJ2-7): KAGVTQTPRYLIKTRGQQVTLSCSPISGHRSVSWYQQTPGQGLQFLFEYFSETQRNKGNFPGRFSGRQFSNSRSEMNVSTLELGDSALYLCASSLESEQYFGPGTRLTVT.

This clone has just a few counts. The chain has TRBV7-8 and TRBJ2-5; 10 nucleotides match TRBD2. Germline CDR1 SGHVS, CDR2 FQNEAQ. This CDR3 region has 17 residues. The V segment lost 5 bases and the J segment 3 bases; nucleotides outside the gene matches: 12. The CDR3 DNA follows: TGTGCCAGCAGCCCCCGGGGCACAGCGGGGGGGGAAGAGACCCAGTACTTC. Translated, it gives CASSPRGTAGGEETQYF.

DNA of the CDR3: TGCGCCAGCAGCCCCCTACCGGGACTAGATACGCAGTATTTT. The encoded protein is CASSPLPGLDTQYF. The V and J genes are TRBV5-1 and TRBJ2-3; maybe TRBD2 (6 bases). From germline, CDR1 is SGHRS and CDR2 YFSETQ. There are 14 residues in the CDR3. The germline V and J ends were trimmed by 4 bases and 5 bases, with 14 bases remaining between them.